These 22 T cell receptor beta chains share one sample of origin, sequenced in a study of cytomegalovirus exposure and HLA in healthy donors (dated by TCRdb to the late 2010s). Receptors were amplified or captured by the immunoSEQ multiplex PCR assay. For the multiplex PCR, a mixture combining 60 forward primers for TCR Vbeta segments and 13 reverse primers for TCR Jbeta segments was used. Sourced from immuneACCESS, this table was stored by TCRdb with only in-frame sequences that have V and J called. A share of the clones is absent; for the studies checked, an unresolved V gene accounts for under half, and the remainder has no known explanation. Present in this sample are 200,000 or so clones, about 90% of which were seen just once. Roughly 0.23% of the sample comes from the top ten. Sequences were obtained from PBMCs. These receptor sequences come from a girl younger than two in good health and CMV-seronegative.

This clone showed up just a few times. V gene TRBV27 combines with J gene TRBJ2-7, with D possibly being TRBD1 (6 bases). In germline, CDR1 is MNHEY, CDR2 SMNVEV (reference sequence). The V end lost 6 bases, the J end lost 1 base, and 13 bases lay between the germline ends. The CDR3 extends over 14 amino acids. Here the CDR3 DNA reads TGTGCCAGCAGCCTGACAGGTTTATCCTACGAGCAGTACTTC. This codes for CASSLTGLSYEQYF.

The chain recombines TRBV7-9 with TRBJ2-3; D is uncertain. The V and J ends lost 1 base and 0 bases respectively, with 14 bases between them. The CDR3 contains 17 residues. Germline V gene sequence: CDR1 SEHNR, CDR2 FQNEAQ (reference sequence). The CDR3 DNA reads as TGTGCCAGCAGCTTAGTCTATGTAATGACTAGCACAGATACGCAGTATTTT. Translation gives CASSLVYVMTSTDTQYF. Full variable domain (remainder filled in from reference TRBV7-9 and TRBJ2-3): DTGVSQNPRHKITKRGQNVTFRCDPISEHNRLYWYRQTLGQGPEFLTYFQNEAQLEKSRLLSDRFSAERPKGSFSTLEIQRTEQGDSAMYLCASSLVYVMTSTDTQYFGPGTRLTVL.

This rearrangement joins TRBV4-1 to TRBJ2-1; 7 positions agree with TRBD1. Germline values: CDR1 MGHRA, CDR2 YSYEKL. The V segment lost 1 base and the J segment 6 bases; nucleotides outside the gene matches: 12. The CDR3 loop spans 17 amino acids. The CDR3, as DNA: TGCGCCAGCAGCCAAGGGGGGCGACAGGGTGTTGGCAATGAGCAGTTCTTC. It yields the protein CASSQGGRQGVGNEQFF.

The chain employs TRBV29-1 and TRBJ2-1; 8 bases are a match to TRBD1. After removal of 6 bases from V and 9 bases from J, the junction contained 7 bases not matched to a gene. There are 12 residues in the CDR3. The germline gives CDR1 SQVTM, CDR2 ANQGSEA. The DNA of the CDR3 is TGCAGCGTCGGACAGGGTTTGACTGAGCAGTTCTTC. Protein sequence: CSVGQGLTEQFF.

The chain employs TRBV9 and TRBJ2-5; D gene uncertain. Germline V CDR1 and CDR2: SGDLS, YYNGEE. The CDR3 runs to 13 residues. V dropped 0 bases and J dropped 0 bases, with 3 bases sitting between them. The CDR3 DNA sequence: TGTGCCAGCAGCGTAGTAGACCAAGAGACCCAGTACTTC. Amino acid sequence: CASSVVDQETQYF.

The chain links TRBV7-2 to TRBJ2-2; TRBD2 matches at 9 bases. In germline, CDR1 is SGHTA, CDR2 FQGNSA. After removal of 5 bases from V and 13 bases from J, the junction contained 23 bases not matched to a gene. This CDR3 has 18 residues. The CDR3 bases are TGTGCCAGCAGCCCCTGGAGTCCAGCGGGAGGTTATTTCTCACGGCTGTTTTTT. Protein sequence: CASSPWSPAGGYFSRLFF.

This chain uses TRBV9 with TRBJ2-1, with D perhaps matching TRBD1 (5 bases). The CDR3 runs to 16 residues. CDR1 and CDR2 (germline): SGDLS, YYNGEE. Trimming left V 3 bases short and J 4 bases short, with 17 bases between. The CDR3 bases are TGTGCCAGCAGCGCGCACAACCGACAGCCGTACAATGAGCAGTTCTTC. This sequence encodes CASSAHNRQPYNEQFF.

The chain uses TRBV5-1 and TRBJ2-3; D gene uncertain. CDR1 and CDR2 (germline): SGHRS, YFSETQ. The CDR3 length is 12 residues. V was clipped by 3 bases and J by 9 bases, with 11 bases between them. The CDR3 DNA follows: TGCGCCAGCAGCTCTTCTAGGAGCACGCAGTATTTT. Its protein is CASSSSRSTQYF.

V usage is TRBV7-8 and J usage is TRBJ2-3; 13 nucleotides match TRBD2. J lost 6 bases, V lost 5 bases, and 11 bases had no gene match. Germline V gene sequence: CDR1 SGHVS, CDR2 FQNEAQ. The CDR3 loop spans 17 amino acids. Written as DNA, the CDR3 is TGTGCCAGCAGCCCGCAACTAGCGGGAGGGCTTGGGGATACGCAGTATTTT. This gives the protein CASSPQLAGGLGDTQYF.

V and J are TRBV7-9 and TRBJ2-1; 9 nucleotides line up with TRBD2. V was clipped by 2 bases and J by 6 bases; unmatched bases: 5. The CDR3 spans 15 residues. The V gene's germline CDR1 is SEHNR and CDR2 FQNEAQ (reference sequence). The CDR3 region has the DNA TGTGCCAGCAGCTTACTAGCGGGAACGGCCAATGAGCAGTTCTTC. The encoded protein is CASSLLAGTANEQFF.

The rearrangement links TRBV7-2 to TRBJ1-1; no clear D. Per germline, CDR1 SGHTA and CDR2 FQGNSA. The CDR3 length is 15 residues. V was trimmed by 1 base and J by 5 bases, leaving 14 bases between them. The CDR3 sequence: CASSLVGPTLTEAFF. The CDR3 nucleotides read TGTGCCAGCAGCTTAGTGGGCCCAACCTTGACTGAAGCTTTCTTT. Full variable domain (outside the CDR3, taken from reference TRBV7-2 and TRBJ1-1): GAGVSQSPSNKVTEKGKDVELRCDPISGHTALYWYRQSLGQGLEFLIYFQGNSAPDKSGLPSDRFSAERTGGSVSTLTIQRTQQEDSAVYLCASSLVGPTLTEAFFGQGTRLTVV.

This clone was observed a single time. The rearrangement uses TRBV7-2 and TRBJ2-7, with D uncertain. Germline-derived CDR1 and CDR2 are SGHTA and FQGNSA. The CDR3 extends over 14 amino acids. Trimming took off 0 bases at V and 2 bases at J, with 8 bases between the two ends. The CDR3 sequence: CASSLARLTYEQYF. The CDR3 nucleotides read TGTGCCAGCAGCTTAGCGCGGTTAACCTACGAGCAGTACTTC.

The CDR3 nucleotides read TGTGCCAGCAGCGTCGACAGGGAAGGCTATGGCTACACCTTC. It encodes CASSVDREGYGYTF. V and J are TRBV9 and TRBJ1-2; 7 bases agree with TRBD1. Germline CDR1 SGDLS, CDR2 YYNGEE. The CDR3 totals 14 residues. Losses at the gene ends were 2 bases for V and 4 bases for J; bases not matched to a gene: 5.

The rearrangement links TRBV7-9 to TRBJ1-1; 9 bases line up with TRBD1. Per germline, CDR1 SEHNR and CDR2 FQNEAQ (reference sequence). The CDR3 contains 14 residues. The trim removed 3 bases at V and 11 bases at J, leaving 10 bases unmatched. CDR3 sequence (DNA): TGTGCCAGCAGCTTTGGGGGACAGGGTAATCTGGCTTTCTTT. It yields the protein CASSFGGQGNLAFF.

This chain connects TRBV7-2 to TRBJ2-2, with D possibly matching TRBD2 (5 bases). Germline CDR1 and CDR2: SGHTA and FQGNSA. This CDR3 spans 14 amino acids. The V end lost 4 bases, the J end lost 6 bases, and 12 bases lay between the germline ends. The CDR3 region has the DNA TGTGCCAGCAGCTCGGACTCGTTTTCCGGGGAGCTGTTTTTT. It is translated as CASSSDSFSGELFF. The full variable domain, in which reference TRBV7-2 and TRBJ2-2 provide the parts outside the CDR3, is GAGVSQSPSNKVTEKGKDVELRCDPISGHTALYWYRQSLGQGLEFLIYFQGNSAPDKSGLPSDRFSAERTGGSVSTLTIQRTQQEDSAVYLCASSSDSFSGELFFGEGSRLTVL.

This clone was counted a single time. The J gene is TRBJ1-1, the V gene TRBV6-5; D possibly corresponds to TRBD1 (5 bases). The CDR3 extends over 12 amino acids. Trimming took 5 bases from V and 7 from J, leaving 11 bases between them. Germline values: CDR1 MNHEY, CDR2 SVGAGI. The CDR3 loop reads CASSHRQHEAFF. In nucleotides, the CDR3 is TGTGCCAGCAGTCATCGACAGCATGAAGCTTTCTTT.

In nucleotides, the CDR3 is TGTGCCAGCAGCTCGATTAGCGGGGGTCCCGGGGAGCTGTTTTTT. This codes for CASSSISGGPGELFF. The rearrangement links TRBV5-5 to TRBJ2-2, with 9 nucleotides matching TRBD2. Germline V gene data show CDR1 as SGHKS and CDR2 as YYEKEE (reference sequence). There are 15 residues in the CDR3. The V gene end was trimmed by 3 bases and the J gene end by 6 bases; junction bases not matched to a gene: 6. Variable domain in full (rest from reference TRBV5-5 and TRBJ2-2): DAGVTQSPTHLIKTRGQQVTLRCSPISGHKSVSWYQQVLGQGPQFIFQYYEKEERGRGNFPDRFSARQFPNYSSELNVNALLLGDSALYLCASSSISGGPGELFFGEGSRLTVL.

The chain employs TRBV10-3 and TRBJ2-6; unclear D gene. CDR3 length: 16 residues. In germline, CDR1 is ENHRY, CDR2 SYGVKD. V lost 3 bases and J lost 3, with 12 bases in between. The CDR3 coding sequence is TGTGCCATCAGTGATCGGGTGGATCTTGGGGCCAACGTCCTGACTTTC. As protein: CAISDRVDLGANVLTF.

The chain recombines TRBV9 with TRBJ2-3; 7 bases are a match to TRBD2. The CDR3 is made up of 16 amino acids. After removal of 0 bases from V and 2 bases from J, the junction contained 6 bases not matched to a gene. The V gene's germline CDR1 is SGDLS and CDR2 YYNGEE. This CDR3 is CASSVDVGGITDTQYF. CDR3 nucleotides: TGTGCCAGCAGCGTAGATGTCGGGGGGATCACAGATACGCAGTATTTT.

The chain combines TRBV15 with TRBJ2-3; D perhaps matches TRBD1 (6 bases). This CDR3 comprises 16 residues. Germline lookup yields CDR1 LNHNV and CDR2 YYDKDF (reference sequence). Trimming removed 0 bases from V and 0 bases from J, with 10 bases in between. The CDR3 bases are TGTGCCACCAGCAGAGACCCAGGGGCCAGCACAGATACGCAGTATTTT. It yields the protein CATSRDPGASTDTQYF.

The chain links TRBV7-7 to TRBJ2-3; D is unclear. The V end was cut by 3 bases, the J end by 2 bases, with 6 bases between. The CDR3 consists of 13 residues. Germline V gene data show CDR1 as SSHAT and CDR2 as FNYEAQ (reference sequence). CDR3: CASSFELTDTQYF. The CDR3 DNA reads TGTGCCAGCAGCTTCGAGCTCACAGATACGCAGTATTTT. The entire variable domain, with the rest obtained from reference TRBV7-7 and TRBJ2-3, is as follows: GAGVSQSPRYKVTKRGQDVTLRCDPISSHATLYWYQQALGQGPEFLTYFNYEAQPDKSGLPSDRFSAERPEGSISTLTIQRTEQRDSAMYRCASSFELTDTQYFGPGTRLTVL.

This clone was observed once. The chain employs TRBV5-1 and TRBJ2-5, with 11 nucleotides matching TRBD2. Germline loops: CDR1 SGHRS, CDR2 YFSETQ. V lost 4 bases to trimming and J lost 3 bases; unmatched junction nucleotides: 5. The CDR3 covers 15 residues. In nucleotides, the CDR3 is TGCGCCAGCAGCACGACTAGCGGGAAGGAAGAGACCCAGTACTTC. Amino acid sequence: CASSTTSGKEETQYF. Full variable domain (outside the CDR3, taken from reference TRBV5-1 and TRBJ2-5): KAGVTQTPRYLIKTRGQQVTLSCSPISGHRSVSWYQQTPGQGLQFLFEYFSETQRNKGNFPGRFSGRQFSNSRSEMNVSTLELGDSALYLCASSTTSGKEETQYFGPGTRLLVL.